The 4 T cell receptor beta chains listed next were all sequenced from one sample in a study of blood T cell repertoires in COVID-19. Using immunoSEQ multiplex PCR, the repertoire was profiled, and TCRdb retains in-frame clones only, with some absent. The top ten clones hold about 1.8% of a sample with about 300,000 clones, around 90% of them seen once. Sample: PBMCs or T cells enriched from blood (not recorded which). Receptors were obtained from a woman aged 40 to 50 who had recovered from COVID-19.

This chain uses TRBV5-5 with TRBJ2-1, with a possible D match to TRBD2 (6 bases). CDR1 is SGHKS and CDR2 is YYEKEE in the germline V gene (reference sequence). The V end was cut by 2 bases, the J end by 3 bases, with 18 bases between. This CDR3 has 17 residues. The CDR3 region is CASSFLPRQDYYNEQFF. The CDR3 DNA is TGTGCCAGCAGCTTCCTTCCGCGGCAGGACTACTACAATGAGCAGTTCTTC.

The chain has TRBV9 and TRBJ2-1; D ambiguous. From germline, CDR1 is SGDLS and CDR2 YYNGEE. The CDR3 extends over 13 amino acids. Trimming removed 0 bases from V and 5 bases from J, with 6 bases in between. The CDR3 coding sequence is TGTGCCAGCAGCGTAGTAGAGGACAATGAGCAGTTCTTC. Amino acid sequence: CASSVVEDNEQFF.

To note about this clone: Other DNA sequences within the sample encode an identical CDR3. The genes are TRBV5-1 and TRBJ1-2; D uncertain. The germline V and J ends were trimmed by 3 bases and 0 bases, with 9 bases remaining between them. Per the germline V gene, CDR1 is SGHRS and CDR2 is YFSETQ. The CDR3 totals 14 residues. Written as DNA, the CDR3 is TGCGCCAGCAGCTCCACCGGAGCTAACTATGGCTACACCTTC. It codes for CASSSTGANYGYTF.

The table lists this clone with a count of one. This chain links TRBV27 with TRBJ1-2; tentative D call: TRBD1 (5 bases). The CDR3 length is 15 residues. CDR1 is MNHEY, CDR2 SMNVEV, per germline (reference sequence). Trimming cost V 8 bases and J 7 bases, with 23 bases left between them. CDR3 in DNA: TGTGCCAGCCGACCACAATACCTAGGGGAGGGTGGCTACACCTTC. Amino acid sequence: CASRPQYLGEGGYTF.